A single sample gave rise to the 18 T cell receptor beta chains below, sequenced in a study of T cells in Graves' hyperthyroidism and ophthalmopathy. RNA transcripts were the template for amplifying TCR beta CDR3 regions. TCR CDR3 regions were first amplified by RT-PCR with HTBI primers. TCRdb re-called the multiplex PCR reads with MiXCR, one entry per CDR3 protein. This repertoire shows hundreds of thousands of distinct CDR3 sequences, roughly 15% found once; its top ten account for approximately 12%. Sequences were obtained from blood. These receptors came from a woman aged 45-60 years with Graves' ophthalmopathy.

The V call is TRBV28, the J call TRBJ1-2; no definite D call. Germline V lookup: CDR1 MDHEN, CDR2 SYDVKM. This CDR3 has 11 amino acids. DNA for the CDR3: TGTGGGACCGGGGATCCATATGGCTACACCTTC. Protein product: CGTGDPYGYTF.

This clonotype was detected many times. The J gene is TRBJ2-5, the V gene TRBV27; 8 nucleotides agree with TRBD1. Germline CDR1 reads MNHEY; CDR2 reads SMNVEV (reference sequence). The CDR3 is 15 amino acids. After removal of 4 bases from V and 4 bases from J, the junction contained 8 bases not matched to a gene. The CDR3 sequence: CASSSTGDLLETQYF. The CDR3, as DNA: TGTGCCAGCAGTTCGACAGGGGACCTGTTAGAGACCCAGTACTTC.

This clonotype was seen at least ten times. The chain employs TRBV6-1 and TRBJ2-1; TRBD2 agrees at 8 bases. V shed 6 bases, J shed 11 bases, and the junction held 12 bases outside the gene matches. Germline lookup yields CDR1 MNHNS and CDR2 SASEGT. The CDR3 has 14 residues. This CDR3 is CASRDTSGTMKQFF. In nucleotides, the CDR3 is TGTGCCAGCAGAGATACTAGCGGTACAATGAAGCAGTTCTTC.

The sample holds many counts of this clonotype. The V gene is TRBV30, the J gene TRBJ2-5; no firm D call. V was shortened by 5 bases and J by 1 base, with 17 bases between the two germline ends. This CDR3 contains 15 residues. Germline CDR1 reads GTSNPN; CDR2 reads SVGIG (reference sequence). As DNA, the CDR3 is TGTGCCTGGGGGCGTTTTGGCAGGAGCCAAGAGACCCAGTACTTC. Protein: CAWGRFGRSQETQYF.

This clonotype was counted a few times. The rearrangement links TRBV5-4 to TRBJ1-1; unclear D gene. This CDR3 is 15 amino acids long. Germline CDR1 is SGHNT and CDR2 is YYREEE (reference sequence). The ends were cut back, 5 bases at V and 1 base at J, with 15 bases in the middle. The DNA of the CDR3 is TGTGCCAGCAGGCTTGGTAGAGACAAGAACACTGAAGCTTTCTTT. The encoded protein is CASRLGRDKNTEAFF.

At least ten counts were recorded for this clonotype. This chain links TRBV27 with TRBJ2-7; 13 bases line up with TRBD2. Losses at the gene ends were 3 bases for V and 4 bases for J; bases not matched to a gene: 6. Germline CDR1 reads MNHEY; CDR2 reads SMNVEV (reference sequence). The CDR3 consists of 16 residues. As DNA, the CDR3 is TGTGCCAGCAGTTTTGATGGGACTAGCGGGGAATACGAGCAGTACTTC. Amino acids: CASSFDGTSGEYEQYF.

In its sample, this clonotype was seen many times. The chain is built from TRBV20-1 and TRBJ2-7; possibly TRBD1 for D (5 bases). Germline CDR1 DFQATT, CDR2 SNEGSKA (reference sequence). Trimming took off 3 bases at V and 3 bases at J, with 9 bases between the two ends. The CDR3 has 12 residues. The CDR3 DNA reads TGCAGTGCTAGCTCCGACAGCTACGAGCAGTACTTC. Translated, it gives CSASSDSYEQYF.

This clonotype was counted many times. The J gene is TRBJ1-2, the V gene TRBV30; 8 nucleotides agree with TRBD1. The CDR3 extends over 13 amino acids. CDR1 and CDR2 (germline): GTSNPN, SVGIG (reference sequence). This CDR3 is CALTPDRVRGYTF. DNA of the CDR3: TGTGCACTTACTCCGGACAGGGTGCGTGGCTACACCTTC.

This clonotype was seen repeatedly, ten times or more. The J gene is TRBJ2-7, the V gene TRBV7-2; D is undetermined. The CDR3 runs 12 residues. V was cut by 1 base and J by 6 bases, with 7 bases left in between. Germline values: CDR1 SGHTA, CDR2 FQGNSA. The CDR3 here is CASSLGAREQYF. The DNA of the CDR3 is TGTGCCAGCAGCTTAGGGGCCCGCGAGCAGTACTTC.

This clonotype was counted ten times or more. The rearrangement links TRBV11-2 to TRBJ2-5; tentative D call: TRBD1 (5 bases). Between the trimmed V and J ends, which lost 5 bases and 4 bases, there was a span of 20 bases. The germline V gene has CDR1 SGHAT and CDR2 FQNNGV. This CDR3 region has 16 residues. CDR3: CASSAAQGRGSETQYF. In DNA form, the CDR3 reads TGTGCCAGCAGCGCAGCGCAGGGAAGGGGATCAGAGACCCAGTACTTC.

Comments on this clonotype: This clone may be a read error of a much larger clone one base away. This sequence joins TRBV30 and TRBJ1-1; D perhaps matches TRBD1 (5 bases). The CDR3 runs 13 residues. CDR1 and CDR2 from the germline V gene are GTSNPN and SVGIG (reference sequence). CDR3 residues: CAWRRDPNTETFF. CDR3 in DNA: TGTGCCTGGAGACGGGACCCGAACACTGAAACTTTCTTT.

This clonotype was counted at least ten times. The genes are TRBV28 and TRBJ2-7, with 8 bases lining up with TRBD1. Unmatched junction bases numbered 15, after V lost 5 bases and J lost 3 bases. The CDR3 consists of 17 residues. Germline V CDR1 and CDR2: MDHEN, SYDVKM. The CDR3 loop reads CASSPAPLGQGHYEQYF. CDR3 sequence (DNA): TGTGCCAGCAGTCCCGCCCCACTTGGACAGGGACACTACGAGCAGTACTTC.

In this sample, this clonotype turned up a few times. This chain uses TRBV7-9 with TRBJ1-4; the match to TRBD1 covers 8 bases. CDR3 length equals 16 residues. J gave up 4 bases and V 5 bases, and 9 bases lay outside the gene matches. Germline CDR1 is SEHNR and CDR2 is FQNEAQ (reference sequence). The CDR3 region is CASSLNPGQDNEKLFF. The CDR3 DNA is TGTGCCAGCAGCCTTAATCCGGGACAGGATAATGAAAAACTGTTTTTT.

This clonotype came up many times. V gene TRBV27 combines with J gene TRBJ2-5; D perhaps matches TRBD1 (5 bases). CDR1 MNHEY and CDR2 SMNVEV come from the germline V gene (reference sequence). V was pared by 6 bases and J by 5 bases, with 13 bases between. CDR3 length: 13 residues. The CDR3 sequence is CASRLQAMETQYF. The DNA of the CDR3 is TGTGCCAGCAGATTACAGGCGATGGAGACCCAGTACTTC.

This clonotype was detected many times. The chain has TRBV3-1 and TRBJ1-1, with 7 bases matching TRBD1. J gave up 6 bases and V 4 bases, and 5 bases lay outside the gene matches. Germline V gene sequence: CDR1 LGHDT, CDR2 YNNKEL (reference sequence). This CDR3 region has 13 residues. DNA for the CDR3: TGTGCCAGCAGCCTGGGACAGTATCCTGAAGCTTTCTTT. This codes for CASSLGQYPEAFF.

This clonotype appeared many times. CDR3 bases: TGCAGTGCTAGAGGGACTAGCGGGAGGAGGAATGAGCAGTTCTTC. Translated: CSARGTSGRRNEQFF. V gene TRBV20-1 combines with J gene TRBJ2-1, with 14 bases fitting TRBD2. Germline lookup yields CDR1 DFQATT and CDR2 SNEGSKA (reference sequence). The CDR3 sequence is 15 residues long. V trimming: 1 base; J trimming: 7 bases; junction bases outside the gene matches: 3.

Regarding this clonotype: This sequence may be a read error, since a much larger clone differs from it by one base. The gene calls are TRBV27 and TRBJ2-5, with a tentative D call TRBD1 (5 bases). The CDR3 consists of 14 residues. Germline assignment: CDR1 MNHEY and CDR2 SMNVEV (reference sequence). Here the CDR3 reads CACSTSTVQETQYF. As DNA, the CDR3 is TGTGCCTGCAGTACATCGACAGTCCAAGAGACCCAGTACTTC.

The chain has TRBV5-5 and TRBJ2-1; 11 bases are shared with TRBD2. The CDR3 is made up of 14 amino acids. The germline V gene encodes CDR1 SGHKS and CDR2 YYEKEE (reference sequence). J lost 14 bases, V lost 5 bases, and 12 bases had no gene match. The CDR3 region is CASSLPGTSGREFF. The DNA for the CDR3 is TGTGCCAGCAGTCTACCCGGGACTAGCGGACGCGAGTTCTTC.